The TCR beta chain under discussion was sequenced for a study of blood T cell repertoires in COVID-19. Study at large: Samples taken during acute and convalescent COVID-19 were collected in the United States, Italy and Spain. Nucleic acid was either cDNA or gDNA, and it came from T cells, B-cell-depleted T cells, or PBMCs.

With 4 bases removed from V and 5 bases from J, the gap between germline ends came to 11 bases. The germline CDR1 and CDR2 sequences are MNHEY and SVGAGI. This CDR3 contains 13 residues. As processed by the authors: Using reference gene primer amplification, nucleated cell counts were estimated. Libraries were prepared by immunoSEQ multiplex PCR; TCRdb keeps only in-frame clonotypes and omits some of them. V and J calls plus clone size are reproduced from that table; the DNA served to infer D and trimming. The sample holds tens of thousands of clones, around 78% seen once. The sequence came from a woman aged 80 or over with acute or convalescent COVID-19. The J gene is TRBJ1-1, the V gene TRBV6-5; tentative D call: TRBD1 (6 bases). Sequenced material: peripheral blood. CDR3 DNA sequence: TGTGCCAGCAGTTTACAGGGAGAAACTGAAGCTTTCTTT. As protein: CASSLQGETEAFF.